This TCR beta chain appears in the sequencing data of a study of CD8+ T cells in alopecia areata. Overall study findings and caveats: During tofacitinib treatment, many expanded lesional clones remained in scalp and blood. Patients showed less clear TCR sequence sharing than mice, possibly partly because of HLA diversity.

Looked up from germline, CDR1 is SQVTM and CDR2 is ANQGSEA. The V gene lost 4 bases and the J gene lost 4 bases, with 20 bases spanning the gap. CDR3 length: 16 residues. Stated treatment: oral pan-JAK inhibitor, 5-10 mg twice daily. Investigators sorted PBMCs to obtain both CD4+ and CD8+ T cells. cDNA prepared by RNA extraction and subsequent reverse transcription served as the template for sequencing. Using immunoSEQ multiplex PCR, the repertoire was profiled, and TCRdb retains in-frame clones only, with some absent. The sample contains approximately 210,000 clones, about 65% of which appear only once. A remark on this clone: Antigen unknown.

The TCR comes from a human donor with alopecia areata. The sample consisted of CD4+ T cells sorted from blood, taken around week 49, from a patient treated with tofacitinib. This chain links TRBV29-1 with TRBJ1-5; D might be TRBD1 (6 bases). The DNA for the CDR3 is TGCAGCGTTGTTGTGGTCGGAACAGGGCCAAATCAGCCCCAGCATTTT. Translation gives CSVVVVGTGPNQPQHF.